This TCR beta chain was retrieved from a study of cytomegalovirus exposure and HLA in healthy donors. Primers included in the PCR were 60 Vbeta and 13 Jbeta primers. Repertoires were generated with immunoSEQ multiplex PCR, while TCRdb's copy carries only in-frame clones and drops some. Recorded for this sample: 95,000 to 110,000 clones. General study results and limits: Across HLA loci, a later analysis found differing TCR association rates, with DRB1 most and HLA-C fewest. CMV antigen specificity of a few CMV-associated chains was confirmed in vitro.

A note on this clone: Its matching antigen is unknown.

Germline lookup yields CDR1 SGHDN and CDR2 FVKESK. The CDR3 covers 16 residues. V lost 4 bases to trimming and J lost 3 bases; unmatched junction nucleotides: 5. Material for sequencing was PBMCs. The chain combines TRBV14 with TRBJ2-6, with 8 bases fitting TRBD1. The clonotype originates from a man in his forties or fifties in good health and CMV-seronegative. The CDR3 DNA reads TGTGCCAGCAGCCTCCAGGACAGGGTTGGGGCCAACGTCCTGACTTTC. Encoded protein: CASSLQDRVGANVLTF.